This TCR beta chain was found in a study of blood T cell repertoires in COVID-19. The overall study: Researchers got acute and convalescent COVID-19 samples from the United States, Italy and Spain. PBMCs, B-cell-depleted T cells, or T cells were the source of the cDNA or gDNA that made up the material.

Authors' methods: Amplified reference gene primers provided the basis for estimating nucleated cell counts. Sequencing used immunoSEQ multiplex PCR; TCRdb keeps in-frame clones, though not all of them. The DNA gave D and trimming, while V, J and clone size come from that table. The table includes 150,000 to 200,000 clones, roughly nine tenths detected once. There are 14 residues in the CDR3. Trimming left V 7 bases short and J 3 bases short, with 15 bases between. Germline-derived CDR1 and CDR2 are MDHEN and SYDVKM. This chain uses TRBV28 with TRBJ1-1; D is perhaps TRBD1 (5 bases). The TCR comes from a middle-aged man with acute or convalescent COVID-19. The sample taken for sequencing was peripheral blood. The CDR3 sequence: CASTTATGDTEAFF. For the CDR3, the DNA is TGTGCCAGCACCACGGCCACGGGGGACACTGAAGCTTTCTTT.